This entry is about one T cell receptor beta chain. Its specificity is not known. The sequencing template was cDNA reverse transcribed from extracted RNA. Assay: immunoSEQ multiplex PCR; the TCRdb copy retains only in-frame clones and omits some. The sample includes some 170,000 clones, 67% of them seen just once. CDR1 is PRHDT, CDR2 FYEKMQ, per germline (reference sequence). J gave up 6 bases and V 6 bases, and 9 bases lay outside the gene matches. The CDR3 consists of 15 residues. Sorting of PBMCs yielded the CD4+ and CD8+ T cells. These data are taken from a study of CD8+ T cells in alopecia areata. Across the whole study: Each day, treated patients took oral tofacitinib twice, at 5 to 10 mg per dose.

The study, taken as a whole, reports: In scalp samples, resident alphabeta T cells of normal skin are also sequenced.

The chain combines TRBV13 with TRBJ1-2; 11 bases are shared with TRBD1. The TCR sequence derives from a human donor with alopecia areata. The material was CD8+ T cells sorted from blood, obtained at week 0. This CDR3 is CASSQGADRGHGYTF. The CDR3 DNA is TGTGCCAGCAGTCAGGGGGCGGACAGGGGGCATGGCTACACCTTC.